A single sample is the source of the 11 T cell receptor beta chains below, sequenced in a study of T cell changes during pregnancy in multiple sclerosis. Using immunoSEQ multiplex PCR, the repertoire was profiled, and TCRdb retains in-frame clones only, with some absent. The sample has around 57,000 clones, about 90% seen once. The specimen comprised CD4+ T cells from peripheral blood mononuclear cells, sampled after pregnancy. These receptors were collected from a female donor in good health, enrolled as a control in a pregnancy study.

The J gene is TRBJ2-7, the V gene TRBV5-4, with 13 nucleotides matching TRBD2. The ends lost 4 bases at V and 0 bases at J; junction bases unmatched: 4. From germline, CDR1 is SGHNT and CDR2 YYREEE (reference sequence). The CDR3 spans 16 residues. CDR3 sequence reads: CASSLGLAGRSYEQYF. The CDR3 DNA reads as TGTGCCAGCAGCCTGGGACTAGCGGGGCGCTCCTACGAGCAGTACTTC.

Here the CDR3 DNA reads TGTGCCAGCAGCCGGACTAGCGGGGGGGGTCTGGATACGCAGTATTTT. Translated: CASSRTSGGGLDTQYF. V is TRBV28 and J is TRBJ2-3; 15 bases are a match to TRBD2. The CDR3 sequence is 16 residues long. The germline gives CDR1 MDHEN, CDR2 SYDVKM. The ends lost 6 bases at V and 6 bases at J; junction bases unmatched: 7. Variable domain in full (rest from reference TRBV28 and TRBJ2-3): DVKVTQSSRYLVKRTGEKVFLECVQDMDHENMFWYRQDPGLGLRLIYFSYDVKMKEKGDIPEGYSVSREKKERFSLILESASTNQTSMYLCASSRTSGGGLDTQYFGPGTRLTVL.

A single count supports this clone. This chain connects TRBV5-1 to TRBJ1-2, with 7 bases fitting TRBD1. Germline V gene data show CDR1 as SGHRS and CDR2 as YFSETQ. There are 16 residues in the CDR3. V shed 5 bases, J shed 5 bases, and the junction held 15 bases outside the gene matches. The CDR3 region has the DNA TGCGCCAGCAGTCCGGCCCTATCGGGACAGCTTTATGGCTACACCTTC. Translating it yields CASSPALSGQLYGYTF. Complete variable domain (other parts from reference TRBV5-1 and TRBJ1-2): KAGVTQTPRYLIKTRGQQVTLSCSPISGHRSVSWYQQTPGQGLQFLFEYFSETQRNKGNFPGRFSGRQFSNSRSEMNVSTLELGDSALYLCASSPALSGQLYGYTFGSGTRLTVV.

As regards this clone: The identical CDR3 is also encoded by other nucleotide sequences in the sample. Here the CDR3 DNA reads TGTGCCAGCAGCTTCGGAGGGGTGAACACTGAAGCTTTCTTT. Amino acids: CASSFGGVNTEAFF. V and J are TRBV7-2 and TRBJ1-1, with D maybe TRBD1 (5 bases). This CDR3 is 14 amino acids long. Per the germline V gene, CDR1 is SGHTA and CDR2 is FQGNSA. With 3 bases removed from V and 0 bases from J, the gap between germline ends came to 8 bases.

The chain employs TRBV5-4 and TRBJ2-7; TRBD2 matches at 7 bases. Germline CDR1 is SGHNT and CDR2 is YYREEE (reference sequence). The CDR3 is made up of 14 amino acids. V was pared by 4 bases and J by 2 bases, with 6 bases of the junction left unmatched. For the CDR3, the DNA is TGTGCCAGCAGCAAAGGACTAGAAACCTACGAGCAGTACTTC. This encodes CASSKGLETYEQYF.

This clone appeared once. This chain links TRBV7-9 with TRBJ1-4; 7 bases map to TRBD1. The germline V gene has CDR1 SEHNR and CDR2 FQNEAQ (reference sequence). Unmatched junction bases numbered 6, after V lost 1 base and J lost 7 bases. This CDR3 region has 15 residues. CDR3 bases: TGTGCCAGCAGCTTAGGCGACAGGGCCGCTGAAAAACTGTTTTTT. Amino acids: CASSLGDRAAEKLFF.

The chain carries TRBV19 and TRBJ1-5; maybe TRBD1 (6 bases). V was clipped by 5 bases and J by 0 bases, with 11 bases between them. The CDR3 sequence is 15 residues long. Germline V gene lookup returns CDR1 LNHDA and CDR2 SQIVND (reference sequence). CDR3 nucleotide sequence: TGTGCCAGTAGTTGGAGGACAGATAGCAATCAGCCCCAGCATTTT. Its protein product is CASSWRTDSNQPQHF.

This clone has a handful of counts. The chain recombines TRBV10-3 with TRBJ2-1, with D perhaps TRBD1 (6 bases). V lost 7 bases and J lost 7, with 14 bases in between. This CDR3 has 13 residues. From germline, CDR1 is ENHRY and CDR2 SYGVKD. DNA of the CDR3: TGTGCCATCACCGACAGAGGGGGAAATGAGCAGTTCTTC. It codes for CAITDRGGNEQFF.

The chain recombines TRBV6-1 with TRBJ2-7; D gene unclear. Trimming removed 1 base from V and 4 bases from J, with 17 bases in between. Germline V gene data show CDR1 as MNHNS and CDR2 as SASEGT. CDR3 length: 16 amino acids. DNA of the CDR3: TGTGCCAGCAGTGAAGAAGGAGCAAAGGCCTCTTACGAGCAGTACTTC. Encoded protein: CASSEEGAKASYEQYF.

The rearrangement joins TRBV5-1 to TRBJ2-1; 8 nucleotides agree with TRBD2. CDR1 and CDR2 (germline): SGHRS, YFSETQ. CDR3 length equals 15 residues. V shed 3 bases, J shed 12 bases, and the junction held 14 bases outside the gene matches. The CDR3 loop reads CASSWTIGGDSGQFF. For the CDR3, the DNA is TGCGCCAGCAGCTGGACGATCGGGGGGGATTCCGGGCAGTTCTTC.

This chain connects TRBV10-3 to TRBJ2-7; 8 positions agree with TRBD1. V lost 0 bases, J lost 6 bases, and 7 bases stayed unmatched. Germline V CDR1 and CDR2: ENHRY, SYGVKD. This CDR3 region has 15 residues. The CDR3 region is CAISESADRGGEQYF. The CDR3 coding sequence is TGTGCCATCAGTGAGTCGGCCGACAGGGGAGGCGAGCAGTACTTC.